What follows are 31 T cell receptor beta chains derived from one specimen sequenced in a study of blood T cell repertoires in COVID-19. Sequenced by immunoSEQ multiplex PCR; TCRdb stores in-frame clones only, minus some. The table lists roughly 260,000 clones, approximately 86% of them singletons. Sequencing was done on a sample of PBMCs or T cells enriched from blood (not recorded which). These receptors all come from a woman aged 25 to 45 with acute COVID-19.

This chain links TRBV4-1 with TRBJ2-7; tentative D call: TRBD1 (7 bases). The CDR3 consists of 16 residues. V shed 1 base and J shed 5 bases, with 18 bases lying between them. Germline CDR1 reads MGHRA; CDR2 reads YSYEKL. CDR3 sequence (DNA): TGCGCCAGCAGCCAAGTTTTCCAGGGGGGCGGTAACGAGCAGTACTTC. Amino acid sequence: CASSQVFQGGGNEQYF.

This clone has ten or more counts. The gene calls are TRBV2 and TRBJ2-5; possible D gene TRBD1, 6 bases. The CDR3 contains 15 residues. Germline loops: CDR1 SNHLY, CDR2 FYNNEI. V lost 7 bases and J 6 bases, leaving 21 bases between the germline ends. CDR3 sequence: CASKGFGGSEKTQYF. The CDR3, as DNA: TGTGCCAGCAAGGGTTTTGGGGGCAGCGAAAAGACCCAGTACTTC.

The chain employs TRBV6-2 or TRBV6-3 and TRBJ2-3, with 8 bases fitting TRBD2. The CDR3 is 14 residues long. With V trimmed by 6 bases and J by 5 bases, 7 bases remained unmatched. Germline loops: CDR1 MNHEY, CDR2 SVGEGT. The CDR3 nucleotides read TGTGCCAGCAGCCAAGGGGGACTAGGAGATACGCAGTATTTT. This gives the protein CASSQGGLGDTQYF.

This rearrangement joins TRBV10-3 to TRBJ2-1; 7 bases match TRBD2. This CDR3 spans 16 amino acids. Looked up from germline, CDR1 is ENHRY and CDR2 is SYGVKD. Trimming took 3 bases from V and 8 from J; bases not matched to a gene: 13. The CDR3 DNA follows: TGTGCCATCAGTGATCGGGCGGGGGACCTCAACCATGAGCAGTTCTTC. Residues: CAISDRAGDLNHEQFF.

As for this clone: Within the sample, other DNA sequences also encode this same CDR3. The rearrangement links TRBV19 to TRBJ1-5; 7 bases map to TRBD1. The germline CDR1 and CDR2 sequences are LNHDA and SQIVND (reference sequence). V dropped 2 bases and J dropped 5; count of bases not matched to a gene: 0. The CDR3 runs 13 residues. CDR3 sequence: CASSIQGDQPQHF. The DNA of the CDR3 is TGTGCCAGTAGTATACAGGGGGATCAGCCCCAGCATTTT. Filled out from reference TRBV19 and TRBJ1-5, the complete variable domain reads DGGITQSPKYLFRKEGQNVTLSCEQNLNHDAMYWYRQDPGQGLRLIYYSQIVNDFQKGDIAEGYSVSREKKESFPLTVTSAQKNPTAFYLCASSIQGDQPQHFGDGTRLSIL.

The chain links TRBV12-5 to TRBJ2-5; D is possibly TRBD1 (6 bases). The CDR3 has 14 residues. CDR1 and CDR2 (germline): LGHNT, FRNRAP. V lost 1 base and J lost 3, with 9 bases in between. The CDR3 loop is CASGLGNREETQYF. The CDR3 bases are TGTGCTAGTGGTTTGGGAAACAGGGAAGAGACCCAGTACTTC. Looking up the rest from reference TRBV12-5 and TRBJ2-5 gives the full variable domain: DARVTQTPRHKVTEMGQEVTMRCQPILGHNTVFWYRQTMMQGLELLAYFRNRAPLDDSGMPKDRFSAEMPDATLATLKIQPSEPRDSAVYFCASGLGNREETQYFGPGTRLLVL.

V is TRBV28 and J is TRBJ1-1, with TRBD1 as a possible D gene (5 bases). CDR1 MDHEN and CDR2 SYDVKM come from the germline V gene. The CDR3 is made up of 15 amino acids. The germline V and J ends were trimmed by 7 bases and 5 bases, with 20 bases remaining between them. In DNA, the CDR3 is TGTGCCAGCACCTTGGGGTCCAGGGTAATAACTGAAGCTTTCTTT. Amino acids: CASTLGSRVITEAFF.

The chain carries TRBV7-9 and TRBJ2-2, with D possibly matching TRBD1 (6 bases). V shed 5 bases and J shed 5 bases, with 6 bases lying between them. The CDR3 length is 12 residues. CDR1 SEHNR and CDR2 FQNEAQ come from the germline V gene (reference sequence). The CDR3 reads CASSQGTGELFF. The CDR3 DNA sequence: TGTGCCAGCAGCCAGGGGACCGGGGAGCTGTTTTTT.

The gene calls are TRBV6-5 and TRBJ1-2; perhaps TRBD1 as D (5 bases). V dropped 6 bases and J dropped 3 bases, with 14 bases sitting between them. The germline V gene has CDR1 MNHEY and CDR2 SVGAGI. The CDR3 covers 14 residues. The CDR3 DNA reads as TGTGCCAGCAGAGGCAGGGTGGAATACTATGGCTACACCTTC. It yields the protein CASRGRVEYYGYTF.

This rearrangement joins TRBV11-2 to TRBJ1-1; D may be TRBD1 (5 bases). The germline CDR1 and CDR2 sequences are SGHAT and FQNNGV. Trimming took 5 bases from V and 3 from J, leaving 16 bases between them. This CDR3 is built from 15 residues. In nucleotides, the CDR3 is TGTGCCAGCAGCCGCCCCTGGGGCAGGGACACTGAAGCTTTCTTT. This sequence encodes CASSRPWGRDTEAFF. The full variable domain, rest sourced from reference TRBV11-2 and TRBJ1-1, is EAGVAQSPRYKIIEKRQSVAFWCNPISGHATLYWYQQILGQGPKLLIQFQNNGVVDDSQLPKDRFSAERLKGVDSTLKIQPAKLEDSAVYLCASSRPWGRDTEAFFGQGTRLTVV.

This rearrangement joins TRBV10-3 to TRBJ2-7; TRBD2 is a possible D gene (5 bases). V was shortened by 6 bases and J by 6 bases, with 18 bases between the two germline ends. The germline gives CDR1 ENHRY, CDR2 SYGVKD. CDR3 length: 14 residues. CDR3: CAISFSEGGGEQYF. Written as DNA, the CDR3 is TGTGCCATCAGCTTTTCTGAAGGAGGTGGCGAGCAGTACTTC.

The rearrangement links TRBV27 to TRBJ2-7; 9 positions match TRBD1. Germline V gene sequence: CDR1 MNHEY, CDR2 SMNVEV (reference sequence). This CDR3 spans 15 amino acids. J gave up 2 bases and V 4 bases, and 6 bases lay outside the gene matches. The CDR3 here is CASSSTGTGTYEQYF. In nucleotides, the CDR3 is TGTGCCAGCAGTTCCACCGGGACAGGGACCTACGAGCAGTACTTC.

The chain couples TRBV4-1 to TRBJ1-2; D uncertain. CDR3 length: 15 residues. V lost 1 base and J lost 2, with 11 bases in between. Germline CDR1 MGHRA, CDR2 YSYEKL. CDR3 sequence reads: CASSQAGSGNYGYTF. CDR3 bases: TGCGCCAGCAGCCAAGCTGGATCAGGAAACTATGGCTACACCTTC.

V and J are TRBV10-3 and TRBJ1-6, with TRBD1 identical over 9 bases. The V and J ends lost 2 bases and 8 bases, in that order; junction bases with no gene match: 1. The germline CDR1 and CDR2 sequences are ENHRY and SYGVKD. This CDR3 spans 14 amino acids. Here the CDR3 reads CAISEGDRDSPLHF. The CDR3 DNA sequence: TGTGCCATCAGTGAGGGGGACAGGGATTCACCCCTCCACTTT.

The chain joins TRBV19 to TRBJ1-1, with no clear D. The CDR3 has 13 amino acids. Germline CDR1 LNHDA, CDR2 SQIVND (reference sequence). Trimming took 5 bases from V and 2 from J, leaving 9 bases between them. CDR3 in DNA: TGTGCCAGTAGTCCCTACAGTAACACTGAAGCTTTCTTT. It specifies CASSPYSNTEAFF.

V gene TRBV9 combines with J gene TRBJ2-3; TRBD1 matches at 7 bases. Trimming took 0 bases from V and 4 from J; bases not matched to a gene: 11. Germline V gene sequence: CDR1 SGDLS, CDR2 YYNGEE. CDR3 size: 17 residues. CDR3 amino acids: CASSVAFFAGGADTQYF. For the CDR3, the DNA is TGTGCCAGCAGCGTAGCTTTTTTCGCAGGGGGAGCAGATACGCAGTATTTT.

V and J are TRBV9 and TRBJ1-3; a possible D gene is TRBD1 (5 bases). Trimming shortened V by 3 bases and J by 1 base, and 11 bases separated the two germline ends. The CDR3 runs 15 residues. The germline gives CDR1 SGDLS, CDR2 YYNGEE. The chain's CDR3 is CASSAGTPSGNTIYF. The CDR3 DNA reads TGTGCCAGCAGCGCCGGGACTCCTTCTGGAAACACCATATATTTT.

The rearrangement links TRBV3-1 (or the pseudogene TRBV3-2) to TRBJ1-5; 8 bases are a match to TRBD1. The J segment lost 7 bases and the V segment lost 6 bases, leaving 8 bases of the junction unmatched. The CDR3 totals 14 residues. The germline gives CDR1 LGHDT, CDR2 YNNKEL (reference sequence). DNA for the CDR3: TGTGCCAGCAGTCCCGACAGGGGTAGCCAGCCCCAGCATTTT. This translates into CASSPDRGSQPQHF.

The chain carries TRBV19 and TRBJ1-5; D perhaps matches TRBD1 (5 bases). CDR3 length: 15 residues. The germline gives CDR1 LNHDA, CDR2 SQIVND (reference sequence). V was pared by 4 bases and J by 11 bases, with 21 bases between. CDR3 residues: CASSKSDSPRVAQHF. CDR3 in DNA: TGTGCCAGTAGTAAAAGCGACAGCCCTAGGGTAGCCCAGCATTTT.

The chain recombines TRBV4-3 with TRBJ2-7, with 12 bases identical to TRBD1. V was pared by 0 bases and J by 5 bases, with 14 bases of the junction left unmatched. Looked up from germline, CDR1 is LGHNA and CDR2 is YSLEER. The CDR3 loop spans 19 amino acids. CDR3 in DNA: TGCGCCAGCAGCCAAGATAGTACCACCGTGGGGACAGGGGGCGACGAGCAGTACTTC. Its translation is CASSQDSTTVGTGGDEQYF.

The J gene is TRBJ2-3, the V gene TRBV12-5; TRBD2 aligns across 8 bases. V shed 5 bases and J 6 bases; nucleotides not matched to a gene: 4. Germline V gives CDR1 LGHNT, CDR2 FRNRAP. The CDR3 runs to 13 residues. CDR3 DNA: TGTGCTAGTGGTCTGTCGGGAGGGGATACGCAGTATTTT. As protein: CASGLSGGDTQYF.

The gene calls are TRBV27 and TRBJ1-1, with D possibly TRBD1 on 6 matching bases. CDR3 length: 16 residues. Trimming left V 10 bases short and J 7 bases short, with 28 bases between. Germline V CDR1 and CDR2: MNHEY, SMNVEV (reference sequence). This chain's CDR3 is CATDQHGLGGGHEAFF. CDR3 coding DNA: TGTGCCACCGATCAACACGGACTCGGGGGGGGCCATGAAGCTTTCTTT.

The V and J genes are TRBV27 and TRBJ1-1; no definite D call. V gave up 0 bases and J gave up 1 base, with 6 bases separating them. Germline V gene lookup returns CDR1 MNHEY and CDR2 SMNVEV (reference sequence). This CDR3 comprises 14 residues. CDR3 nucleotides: TGTGCCAGCAGTTTATCGAGAACGAACACTGAAGCTTTCTTT. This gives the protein CASSLSRTNTEAFF.

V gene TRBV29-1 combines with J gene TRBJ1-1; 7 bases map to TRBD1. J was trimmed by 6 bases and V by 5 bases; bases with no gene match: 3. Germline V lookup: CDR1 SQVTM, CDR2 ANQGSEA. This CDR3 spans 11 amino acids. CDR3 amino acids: CSVNRGPEAFF. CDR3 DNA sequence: TGCAGCGTTAACAGGGGCCCTGAAGCTTTCTTT.

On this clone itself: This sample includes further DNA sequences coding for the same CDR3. CDR3 bases: TGTGCCAGCAGCCAAGAAGGACTAGCGGGGGCCTCCACAGATACGCAGTATTTT. Translating gives CASSQEGLAGASTDTQYF. The chain uses TRBV3-1 (or the pseudogene TRBV3-2) and TRBJ2-3, with TRBD2 matching 13 bases. Germline assignment: CDR1 LGHDT and CDR2 YNNKEL (reference sequence). Trimming at V came to 0 bases and at J to 2 bases, leaving 5 bases not matched to a gene. This CDR3 has 18 residues.

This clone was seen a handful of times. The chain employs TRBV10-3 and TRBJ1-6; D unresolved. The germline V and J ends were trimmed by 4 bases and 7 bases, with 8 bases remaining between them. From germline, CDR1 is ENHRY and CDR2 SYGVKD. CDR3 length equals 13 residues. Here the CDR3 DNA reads TGTGCCATCAGTGGGCGGGTAAATTCACCCCTCCACTTT. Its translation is CAISGRVNSPLHF.

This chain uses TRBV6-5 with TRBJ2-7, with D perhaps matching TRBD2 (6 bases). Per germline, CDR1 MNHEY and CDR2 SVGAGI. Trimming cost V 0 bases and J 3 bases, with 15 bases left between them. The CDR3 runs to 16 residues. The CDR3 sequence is CASSYSAGTGGYEQYF. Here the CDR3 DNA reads TGTGCCAGCAGTTACTCGGCCGGGACTGGAGGCTACGAGCAGTACTTC.

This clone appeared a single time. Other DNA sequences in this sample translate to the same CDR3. In nucleotides, the CDR3 is TGTGCCAGCAGCCAGGCCGGGACAGGGGATTACGAGCAGTACTTC. This translates into CASSQAGTGDYEQYF. The chain links TRBV3-1 (or the pseudogene TRBV3-2) to TRBJ2-7, with 10 bases identical to TRBD1. Germline V gives CDR1 LGHDT, CDR2 YNNKEL (reference sequence). J was trimmed by 4 bases and V by 3 bases; bases with no gene match: 6. The CDR3 is made up of 15 amino acids.

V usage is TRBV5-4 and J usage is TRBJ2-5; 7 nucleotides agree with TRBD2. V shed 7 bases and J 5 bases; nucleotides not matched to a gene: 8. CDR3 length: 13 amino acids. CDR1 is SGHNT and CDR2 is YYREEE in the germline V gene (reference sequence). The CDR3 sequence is CASQTGGMETQYF. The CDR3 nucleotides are TGTGCCAGCCAAACCGGGGGGATGGAGACCCAGTACTTC.

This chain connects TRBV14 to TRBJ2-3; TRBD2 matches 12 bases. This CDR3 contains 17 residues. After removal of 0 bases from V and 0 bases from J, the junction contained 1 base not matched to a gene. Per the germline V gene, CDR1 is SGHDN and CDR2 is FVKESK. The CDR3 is CASSQDTSGGSTDTQYF. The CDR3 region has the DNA TGTGCCAGCAGCCAAGACACTAGCGGGGGGAGCACAGATACGCAGTATTTT.

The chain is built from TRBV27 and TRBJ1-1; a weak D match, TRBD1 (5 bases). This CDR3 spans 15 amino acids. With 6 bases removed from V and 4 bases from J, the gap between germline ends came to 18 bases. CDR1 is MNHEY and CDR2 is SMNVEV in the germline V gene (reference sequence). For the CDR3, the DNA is TGTGCCAGCAGCTTGGGTGGGGAGGGGTCCACTGAAGCTTTCTTT. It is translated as CASSLGGEGSTEAFF.